The 26 T cell receptor beta chains presented below share a single source sample, sequenced in a study of shared clonotypes between healthy human individuals. Here immunoSEQ multiplex PCR was the method, and the copy in TCRdb shows in-frame clones only, minus some. The repertoire holds 2,500,000 or so clones, with approximately 94% as singletons. Material for sequencing was naive CD4+ T cells from PBMCs. Documented subset: CD45RA+ positively selected. Receptors were obtained from a man aged 18 to 29 in good health. Some clones in this sample may be carry-over from other donors' samples.

This chain connects TRBV7-9 to TRBJ2-1; no reliable D call. CDR3 length equals 12 residues. V lost 0 bases, J lost 11 bases, and 8 bases lay in between. CDR1 SEHNR and CDR2 FQNEAQ come from the germline V gene (reference sequence). CDR3 DNA sequence: TGTGCCAGCAGCTTAGCGGTCGGCCAGCAGTTCTTC. Amino acid sequence: CASSLAVGQQFF. Together with reference TRBV7-9 and TRBJ2-1, the CDR3 gives the full variable domain: DTGVSQNPRHKITKRGQNVTFRCDPISEHNRLYWYRQTLGQGPEFLTYFQNEAQLEKSRLLSDRFSAERPKGSFSTLEIQRTEQGDSAMYLCASSLAVGQQFFGPGTRLTVL.

The count of this clone is one. The rearrangement links TRBV7-2 to TRBJ1-2; D possibly corresponds to TRBD1 (5 bases). Trimming cost V 1 base and J 1 base, with 13 bases left between them. Germline lookup yields CDR1 SGHTA and CDR2 FQGNSA. This CDR3 has 16 residues. The CDR3 DNA reads as TGTGCCAGCAGCTTAGTTTTGGGACGGATTAACTATGGCTACACCTTC. Residues: CASSLVLGRINYGYTF.

The rearrangement uses TRBV6-5 and TRBJ2-5; 7 nucleotides line up with TRBD2. From germline, CDR1 is MNHEY and CDR2 SVGAGI. CDR3 length: 14 amino acids. V lost 6 bases to trimming and J lost 5 bases; unmatched junction nucleotides: 9. The CDR3 region has the DNA TGTGCCAGCAGGAGCGGGAACCTCCGGGAGACCCAGTACTTC. Amino acid sequence: CASRSGNLRETQYF.

V and J are TRBV27 and TRBJ1-1, with a possible D match to TRBD1 (6 bases). Germline V gene lookup returns CDR1 MNHEY and CDR2 SMNVEV (reference sequence). Trimming stripped 6 bases from V and 7 bases from J, with 18 bases between. The CDR3 has 14 residues. As DNA, the CDR3 is TGTGCCAGCAGCACGGACAGATTCCTTTATGAAGCTTTCTTT. This sequence encodes CASSTDRFLYEAFF.

The J gene is TRBJ1-4, the V gene TRBV29-1; 9 nucleotides agree with TRBD1. V was clipped by 7 bases and J by 8 bases; unmatched bases: 8. This CDR3 has 13 amino acids. Germline lookup yields CDR1 SQVTM and CDR2 ANQGSEA. Here the CDR3 DNA reads TGCAGCGCCGAGACAGGGGGTGGAGAAAAACTGTTTTTT. This codes for CSAETGGGEKLFF.

The gene calls are TRBV7-9 and TRBJ2-4; a possible D gene is TRBD1 (6 bases). The V and J ends lost 5 bases and 1 base respectively, with 9 bases between them. The CDR3 extends over 14 amino acids. Germline loops: CDR1 SEHNR, CDR2 FQNEAQ (reference sequence). CDR3 DNA sequence: TGTGCCAGCAGCCGAACAGGGGCCAAAAACATTCAGTACTTC. Its protein product is CASSRTGAKNIQYF.

The rearrangement joins TRBV29-1 to TRBJ1-4; 8 bases align to TRBD1. CDR3 length: 13 amino acids. V was pared by 5 bases and J by 6 bases, with 5 bases of the junction left unmatched. CDR1 and CDR2 (germline): SQVTM, ANQGSEA. In nucleotides, the CDR3 is TGCAGCGTTCTAACGGACAGGGATGAAAAACTGTTTTTT. This sequence encodes CSVLTDRDEKLFF.

The chain combines TRBV18 with TRBJ2-1; the match to TRBD1 covers 7 bases. With V trimmed by 6 bases and J by 0 bases, 5 bases remained unmatched. This CDR3 is built from 15 residues. Per germline, CDR1 KGHSH and CDR2 LQKENI. The CDR3 protein is CASSQGVSSYNEQFF. CDR3 sequence (DNA): TGTGCCAGCTCCCAGGGGGTAAGCTCCTACAATGAGCAGTTCTTC.

The gene calls are TRBV5-1 and TRBJ1-4, with 7 bases aligning to TRBD1. CDR1 is SGHRS, CDR2 YFSETQ, per germline. CDR3 length: 14 amino acids. The V and J ends lost 4 bases and 7 bases, in that order; junction bases with no gene match: 7. CDR3 bases: TGCGCCAGCAGCGTATCAGGGGGTGGTGAAAAACTGTTTTTT. Translation: CASSVSGGGEKLFF.

In its sample, this clone was seen once. The J gene is TRBJ1-4, the V gene TRBV6-6, with TRBD1 as a possible D gene (6 bases). The CDR3 extends over 16 amino acids. CDR1 and CDR2 (germline): MNHNY, SVGAGI (reference sequence). Trimming removed 6 bases from V and 6 bases from J, with 20 bases in between. The CDR3 DNA is TGTGCCAGCAGCGACCCCGGGGGGGCTTCTCATGAAAAACTGTTTTTT. It codes for CASSDPGGASHEKLFF.

The chain links TRBV7-8 to TRBJ2-1; D may match TRBD1 or TRBD2 (6 bases each). Germline V gene data show CDR1 as SGHVS and CDR2 as FQNEAQ. Between the trimmed V and J ends, which lost 5 bases and 1 base, there was a span of 18 bases. This CDR3 is 17 amino acids long. The CDR3 bases are TGTGCCAGCAGCCCCTGGGGGGCAGTCATTTCCTACAATGAGCAGTTCTTC. It yields the protein CASSPWGAVISYNEQFF.

Details on this clone: The same CDR3 also results from other DNA sequences found in this sample. The CDR3 DNA sequence: TGTGCCAGCAGCTTATGGACTAGCGGAACCAATGAGCAGTTCTTC. This encodes CASSLWTSGTNEQFF. The chain couples TRBV7-9 to TRBJ2-1; 10 bases map to TRBD2. Germline CDR1 reads SEHNR; CDR2 reads FQNEAQ (reference sequence). CDR3 length equals 15 residues. Trimming took 2 bases from V and 6 from J; bases not matched to a gene: 4.

The rearrangement joins TRBV7-2 to TRBJ1-5; D is ambiguous. Germline V gene sequence: CDR1 SGHTA, CDR2 FQGNSA. Trimming shortened V by 7 bases and J by 3 bases, and 7 bases separated the two germline ends. The CDR3 covers 12 residues. The CDR3: CASTSYNQPQHF. DNA of the CDR3: TGTGCCAGCACGAGTTACAATCAGCCCCAGCATTTT. The full variable domain, rest sourced from reference TRBV7-2 and TRBJ1-5, is GAGVSQSPSNKVTEKGKDVELRCDPISGHTALYWYRQSLGQGLEFLIYFQGNSAPDKSGLPSDRFSAERTGGSVSTLTIQRTQQEDSAVYLCASTSYNQPQHFGDGTRLSIL.

This chain connects TRBV23-1 to TRBJ1-5, with TRBD1 as a possible D gene (5 bases). TRBV23-1 falls under the ORF class, with uncertain function. The CDR3 length is 14 residues. Trimming shortened V by 3 bases and J by 7 bases, and 13 bases separated the two germline ends. CDR3 bases: TGCGCCAGCAGTCATGGGCGGGGGGGGCAGCCCCAGCATTTT. This encodes CASSHGRGGQPQHF.

In DNA form, the CDR3 reads TGTGCCAGCAGCTTAGAAGCGGGAGGGGCCGGGGAGCTGTTTTTT. It translates to CASSLEAGGAGELFF. V gene TRBV7-2 combines with J gene TRBJ2-2; 10 bases match TRBD2. The trim removed 1 base at V and 6 bases at J, leaving 2 bases unmatched. The germline CDR1 and CDR2 sequences are SGHTA and FQGNSA. The CDR3 is made up of 15 amino acids.

The chain combines TRBV6-6 with TRBJ1-1; the D is unclear. Germline V lookup: CDR1 MNHNY, CDR2 SVGAGI (reference sequence). The CDR3 sequence is 14 residues long. Trimming removed 5 bases from V and 4 bases from J, with 14 bases in between. The CDR3 DNA sequence: TGTGCCAGCAGTCCTACTGAGGGAGGCACTGAAGCTTTCTTT. Its translation: CASSPTEGGTEAFF.

The V call is TRBV30, the J call TRBJ2-7; 7 bases line up with TRBD2. The CDR3 sequence is 16 residues long. From germline, CDR1 is GTSNPN and CDR2 SVGIG (reference sequence). V shed 2 bases and J 0 bases; nucleotides not matched to a gene: 10. The CDR3 loop reads CAWSSWVAGNSYEQYF. The CDR3 region has the DNA TGTGCCTGGAGTTCGTGGGTAGCGGGCAACTCCTACGAGCAGTACTTC.

This chain connects TRBV10-3 to TRBJ1-2, with D perhaps matching TRBD1 (6 bases). V was shortened by 1 base and J by 5 bases, with 14 bases between the two germline ends. The germline CDR1 and CDR2 sequences are ENHRY and SYGVKD. The CDR3 is made up of 15 amino acids. CDR3 protein: CAISELKTGLYGYTF. CDR3 sequence (DNA): TGTGCCATCAGTGAGTTAAAAACAGGGCTTTATGGCTACACCTTC.

DNA for the CDR3: TGTGCCACCGGAGGGATTACCGAGCAGTACTTC. Encoded protein: CATGGITEQYF. The chain couples TRBV10-3 to TRBJ2-7; D possibly corresponds to TRBD2 (6 bases). V lost 10 bases and J lost 6, with 13 bases in between. CDR1 and CDR2 (germline): ENHRY, SYGVKD. This CDR3 is built from 11 residues.

The V gene is TRBV4-3, the J gene TRBJ2-7; D is possibly TRBD1 or TRBD2 (5 bases each). There are 14 residues in the CDR3. Looked up from germline, CDR1 is LGHNA and CDR2 is YSLEER. Trimming took 3 bases from V and 2 from J, leaving 11 bases between them. CDR3 region: CASSHAGTAYEQYF. The CDR3 bases are TGCGCCAGCAGCCATGCCGGGACGGCCTACGAGCAGTACTTC.

The chain combines TRBV4-1 with TRBJ2-5; TRBD1 matches at 7 bases. This CDR3 has 13 amino acids. Germline CDR1 reads MGHRA; CDR2 reads YSYEKL. V lost 4 bases and J lost 2; bases outside the gene matches: 1. CDR3 protein: CASSRQGQETQYF. CDR3 nucleotide sequence: TGCGCCAGCAGCCGACAGGGTCAAGAGACCCAGTACTTC.

V and J are TRBV25-1 and TRBJ1-2, with TRBD1 matching 7 bases. CDR1 and CDR2 (germline): MGHDK, SYGVNS. J lost 7 bases, V lost 6 bases, and 8 bases had no gene match. This CDR3 has 13 amino acids. In DNA form, the CDR3 reads TGTGCCAGCAGCCTCACAGGGGTGGGTGGCTACACCTTC. As protein: CASSLTGVGGYTF.

V gene TRBV6-4 combines with J gene TRBJ2-2; D is perhaps TRBD1 (6 bases). V gave up 4 bases and J gave up 2 bases, with 14 bases separating them. Germline V gene data show CDR1 as MRHNA and CDR2 as SNTAGT. CDR3 length equals 16 residues. The CDR3 DNA sequence: TGTGCCAGCAGTGCCCAAACAGGGCTCAACACCGGGGAGCTGTTTTTT. The encoded protein is CASSAQTGLNTGELFF.

This rearrangement joins TRBV6-4 to TRBJ2-1, with TRBD2 matching 13 bases. Losses at the gene ends were 6 bases for V and 7 bases for J; bases not matched to a gene: 6. CDR1 and CDR2 (germline): MRHNA, SNTAGT. CDR3 length equals 15 residues. The DNA of the CDR3 is TGTGCCAGCAGCACCGGACTAGCGGGAGTTAATGAGCAGTTCTTC. This gives the protein CASSTGLAGVNEQFF.

The CDR3 sequence: CASRAQAEWNTEAFF. DNA for the CDR3: TGTGCCAGCAGAGCTCAGGCAGAGTGGAACACTGAAGCTTTCTTT. The chain uses TRBV6-1 and TRBJ1-1, with D uncertain. The CDR3 runs 15 residues. Germline V CDR1 and CDR2: MNHNS, SASEGT. V lost 6 bases and J 1 base, leaving 15 bases between the germline ends.

The gene calls are TRBV7-9 and TRBJ2-1; 9 nucleotides match TRBD2. There are 14 residues in the CDR3. In germline, CDR1 is SEHNR, CDR2 FQNEAQ (reference sequence). J gave up 4 bases and V 4 bases, and 2 bases lay outside the gene matches. The CDR3 DNA reads as TGTGCCAGCAGCTCTACTAGCGGGTACAATGAGCAGTTCTTC. Encoded protein: CASSSTSGYNEQFF.